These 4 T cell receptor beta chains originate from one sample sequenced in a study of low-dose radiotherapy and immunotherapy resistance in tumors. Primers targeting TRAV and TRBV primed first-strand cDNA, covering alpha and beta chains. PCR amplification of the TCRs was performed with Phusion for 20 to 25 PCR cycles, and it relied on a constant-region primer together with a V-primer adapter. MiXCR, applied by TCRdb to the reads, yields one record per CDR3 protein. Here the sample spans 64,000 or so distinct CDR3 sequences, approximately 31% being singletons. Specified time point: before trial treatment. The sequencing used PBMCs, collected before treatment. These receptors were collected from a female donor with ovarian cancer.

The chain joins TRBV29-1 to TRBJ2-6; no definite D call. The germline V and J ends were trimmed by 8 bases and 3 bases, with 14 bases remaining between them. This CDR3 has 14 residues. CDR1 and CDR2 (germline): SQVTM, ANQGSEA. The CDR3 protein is CSPGRCGGANVLTF. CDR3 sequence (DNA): TGCAGCCCAGGTCGTTGTGGTGGGGCCAACGTCCTGACTTTC. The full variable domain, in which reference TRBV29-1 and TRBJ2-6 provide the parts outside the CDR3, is SAVISQKPSRDICQRGTSLTIQCQVDSQVTMMFWYRQQPGQSLTLIATANQGSEATYESGFVIDKFPISRPNLTFSTLTVSNMSPEDSSIYLCSPGRCGGANVLTFGAGSRLTVL.

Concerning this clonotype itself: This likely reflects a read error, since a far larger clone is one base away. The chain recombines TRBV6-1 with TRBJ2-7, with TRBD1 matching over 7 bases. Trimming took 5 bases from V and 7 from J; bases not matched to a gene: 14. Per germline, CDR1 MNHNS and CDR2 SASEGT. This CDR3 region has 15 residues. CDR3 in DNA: TGTGCCAGCAGTTCGGGGACAGCCGGATACATGGAGCAGTACTTC. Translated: CASSSGTAGYMEQYF.

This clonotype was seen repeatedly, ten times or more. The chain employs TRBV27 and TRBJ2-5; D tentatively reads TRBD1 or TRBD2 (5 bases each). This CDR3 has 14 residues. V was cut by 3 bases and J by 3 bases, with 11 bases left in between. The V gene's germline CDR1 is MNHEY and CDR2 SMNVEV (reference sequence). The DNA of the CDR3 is TGTGCCAGCAGTTTCGGGGCAGGTGAAGAGACCCAGTACTTC. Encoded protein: CASSFGAGEETQYF.

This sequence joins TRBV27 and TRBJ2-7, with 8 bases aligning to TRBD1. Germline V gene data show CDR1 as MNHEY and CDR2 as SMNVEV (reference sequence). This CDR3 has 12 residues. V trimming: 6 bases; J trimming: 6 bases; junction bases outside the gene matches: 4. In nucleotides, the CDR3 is TGTGCCAGCAGCCTGGACAGGGTCGAGCAGTACTTC. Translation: CASSLDRVEQYF.